Listed below are T cell receptor beta chains from one sample, sequenced in a study of blood T cells in healthy people across ages. One entry per CDR3 protein, called by TCRdb with MiXCR from the 5' RACE reads. Here the sample spans 600,000 to 1,000,000 distinct CDR3 sequences, 58% being singletons. Input material: blood. The origin of the receptors is a man aged 25 to 45 in good health. The CDR3 runs from the conserved cysteine through the conserved F or W. A D gene is named only where the DNA matches it firmly. The listing skips clone size in some rows; elsewhere it reads once, few, many or a size class.

TRBJ2-1 | . | . | TRBV28 | 13 | TGTGCCAGCAGCAAATCGGGTAGGGGAGATCGGTTCTTC | CASSKSGRGDRFF
TRBJ2-1 | . | . | TRBV24-1 | 15 | TGTGCCACCAGTGAGTTCGGAGTGGGGGACAATGAGCAGTTCTTC | CATSEFGVGDNEQFF
TRBJ1-2 | . | . | TRBV18 | 14 | TGTGCCAGCTCACCGGGGGAAATCCAGGGCGGCTACACCTTC | CASSPGEIQGGYTF
TRBJ2-2 | . | TRBD1 | TRBV9 | 19 | TGTGCCAGCAGCGTACCCACCGACCGGGACAGGGGGAACACCGGGGAGCTGTTTTTT | CASSVPTDRDRGNTGELFF
TRBJ1-2 | few | . | TRBV30 | 11 | TGTGCCTGGAGGTTGGACTATGGCTACACCTTC | CAWRLDYGYTF
TRBJ1-1 | . | TRBD1 | TRBV27 | 12 | TGTGCCAGCAGACAGGGGTTAACTGAAGCTTTCTTT | CASRQGLTEAFF
TRBJ2-5 | . | . | TRBV11-2 | 13 | TGTGCCAGCAGCTTTAGCAGCAAAGAGACCCAGTACTTC | CASSFSSKETQYF
TRBJ2-7 | . | . | TRBV2 | 17 | TGTGCCAGCAGTGAAGCGGGAAAGACCGGGGCCTTCTACGAGCAGTACTTC | CASSEAGKTGAFYEQYF
TRBJ1-1 | . | . | TRBV20-1 | 13 | TGCAGTGCTGTTATAACCACCCTGGGGCATGCTTTCTTT | CSAVITTLGHAFF
TRBJ2-1 | . | TRBD2 | TRBV4-1 | 16 | TGCGCCAGCAGCCAGGCACTAGCGGGAGTCGCGGATGAGCAGTTCTTC | CASSQALAGVADEQFF
TRBJ2-1 | . | TRBD2 | TRBV5-1 | 15 | TGCGCCAGCAGCTCTAGCGGGAGTTTCAGAGATGAGCAGTTCTTC | CASSSSGSFRDEQFF
TRBJ1-2 | . | . | TRBV19 | 15 | TGTGCCAGTAGTATCGACAGGACGGGTAACTATGGCTACACCTTC | CASSIDRTGNYGYTF
TRBJ1-2 | . | . | TRBV4-2 | 14 | TGTGCCAGCAGCCAAGATGGCCAGCCTATTGGCTACACCTTC | CASSQDGQPIGYTF
TRBJ2-5 | . | . | TRBV5-1 | 14 | TGCGCCAGCAGCTACGAGACAGGCCAAGAGACCCAGTACTTC | CASSYETGQETQYF
TRBJ2-7 | few | . | TRBV29-1 | 14 | TGCAGCGTTGAGGTCGGGGTGGTTAACGGCGAGCAGTACTTC | CSVEVGVVNGEQYF
TRBJ2-7 | . | TRBD2 | TRBV27 | 13 | TGTGCCAGCGCCCTAGCGGACTCCTACGAGCAGTACTTC | CASALADSYEQYF
TRBJ2-3 | . | . | TRBV12-3/TRBV12-4 | 16 | TGTGCCAGCAGTGTTCCCGCCCGGACATCCACAGATACGCAGTATTTT | CASSVPARTSTDTQYF
TRBJ2-7 | . | . | TRBV10-3 | 14 | TGTGCCATCAGAGGTCTAGGTGACTCCTACGAGCAGTACTTC | CAIRGLGDSYEQYF
TRBJ2-7 | . | TRBD1 | TRBV20-1 | 13 | TGCAGTGCTAGGACAGGGGTGTTCGACGAGCAGTACTTC | CSARTGVFDEQYF
TRBJ2-6 | . | . | TRBV25-1 | 16 | TGTGCCAGCAGTGACTCACACTCCTCTGGGGCCAACGTCCTGACTTTC | CASSDSHSSGANVLTF
TRBJ2-4 | . | TRBD2 | TRBV5-5 | 15 | TGTGCCAGCAGCTTCCTGAGCGGGGGCCTAGACATTCAGTACTTC | CASSFLSGGLDIQYF
TRBJ1-4 | . | . | TRBV10-3 | 14 | TGTGCCATCAGTGAGTCGAAGATCAGTGGAAAACTGTTTTTT | CAISESKISGKLFF
TRBJ2-2 | . | TRBD2 | TRBV12-5 | 18 | TGTGCTAGTGGTTTGCCTGTTGGACTAGCGGGAAAGGGCGGGGAGCTGTTTTTT | CASGLPVGLAGKGGELFF
TRBJ2-7 | . | . | TRBV12-3/TRBV12-4 | 14 | TGTGCCAGCAGTAGGGGCTCAGCGGTTGCGGAGCAGTACTTC | CASSRGSAVAEQYF
TRBJ1-2 | few | . | TRBV4-2 | 13 | TGTGCCAGCAGCCAAGGATTGAGGGACGGCTACACCTTC | CASSQGLRDGYTF
TRBJ2-3 | few | TRBD2 | TRBV6-6 | 16 | TGTGCCAGCAGACAAGATGGAGCGGGATCGGGAGATACGCAGTATTTT | CASRQDGAGSGDTQYF
TRBJ2-7 | . | . | TRBV7-9 | 18 | TGTGCCAGCAGCTCGCTTCCCCGGCCAGGACTCAATTTCTACGAGCAGTACTTC | CASSSLPRPGLNFYEQYF
TRBJ2-3 | . | . | TRBV6-5 | 15 | TGTGCCAGCAGCCTCGGAGGGAAGGTCGAAGATACGCAGTATTTT | CASSLGGKVEDTQYF
TRBJ2-1 | . | TRBD2 | TRBV6-5 | 20 | TGTGCCAGCAGTTACTTTATTATAGGGACTAGCGGCCCAACCAGGAATGAGCAGTTCTTC | CASSYFIIGTSGPTRNEQFF
TRBJ2-1 | . | . | TRBV5-1 | 13 | TGCGCCAGCAGCTTGTACTCTGGCAATGAGCAGTTCTTC | CASSLYSGNEQFF
TRBJ1-1 | . | . | TRBV29-1 | 10 | TGCAGCGTAAGGGGCGCTGAAGCTTTCTTT | CSVRGAEAFF
TRBJ2-5 | . | . | TRBV6-5 | 15 | TGTGCCAGCAGTTACGACGTAGGAGATCAAGAGACCCAGTACTTC | CASSYDVGDQETQYF
TRBJ1-5 | . | . | TRBV10-3 | 15 | TGTGCCATCAGTTCTGGACTCCCTAGCAATCAGCCCCAGCATTTT | CAISSGLPSNQPQHF
TRBJ1-5 | . | . | TRBV2 | 13 | TGTGCCAGCAGCGACAGGACAGCTCAGCCCCAGCATTTT | CASSDRTAQPQHF
TRBJ1-4 | once | TRBD1 | TRBV2 | 15 | TGTGCCAGCAGTGAAGCGAGGACAGGGTTTGAAAAACTGTTTTTT | CASSEARTGFEKLFF
TRBJ2-1 | . | . | TRBV4-1 | 16 | TGCGCCAGCAGCCAACCCGACGGGACCATTAACAATGAGCAGTTCTTC | CASSQPDGTINNEQFF
TRBJ2-6 | . | TRBD1 | TRBV6-6 | 13 | TGTGCCACCCTAGGGGGCGGGGCCAACGTCCTGACTTTC | CATLGGGANVLTF
TRBJ2-7 | . | . | TRBV5-6 | 15 | TGTGCCAGCAGCACTCTAGCGCTTGGCTCCTACGAGCAGTACTTC | CASSTLALGSYEQYF
TRBJ2-3 | . | TRBD1 | TRBV7-2 | 15 | TGTGCCAGCAGCTTAGGGGACAGAAGATCAGATACGCAGTATTTT | CASSLGDRRSDTQYF
TRBJ2-1 | . | . | TRBV5-1 | 15 | TGCGCCAGCAGACTAGAGATGGTCACCTACAATGAGCAGTTCTTC | CASRLEMVTYNEQFF
TRBJ2-5 | . | TRBD1 | TRBV3-1 | 15 | TGTGCCAGCACCGCCGGGACAGGAGGAAGGGAGACCCAGTACTTC | CASTAGTGGRETQYF
TRBJ2-7 | . | . | TRBV27 | 12 | TGTGCCAGCAGAGGACAGACAGGCGAGCAGTACTTC | CASRGQTGEQYF
TRBJ2-3 | . | TRBD2 | TRBV20-1 | 15 | TGCAGTGCTCGTAGACTAGCGGGGCTCTCAGATACGCAGTATTTT | CSARRLAGLSDTQYF
TRBJ2-1 | . | TRBD2 | TRBV20-1 | 15 | TGCAGTGCCCCCCCGGGACTAGCGGATTACAATGAGCAGTTCTTC | CSAPPGLADYNEQFF